The rows below give T cell receptor beta chains drawn from one sample of a study of shared clonotypes between healthy human individuals. TCRdb keeps only in-frame clones here, not all; method: immunoSEQ multiplex PCR. This table has over a million clones, roughly 96% appearing once. The material sequenced was naive CD4+ T cells sorted from blood. These receptors came from a young man in good health. The CDR3 runs from the conserved cysteine through the conserved F or W.

V,J,CDR3
TRBV28,TRBJ2-7,CASSWIQGNEQYF
TRBV7-6,TRBJ1-1,CASSPTAGQAEAFF
TRBV7-2,TRBJ1-3,CASSSGSGNTIYF
TRBV11-2,TRBJ2-5,CASSDPLGTARRGTQYF
TRBV5-5,TRBJ1-1,CASSLPGPATEAFF
TRBV11-2,TRBJ2-6,CASRPIGSGGVGGANVLTF
TRBV28,TRBJ2-7,CASTGFSSQRDEQYF
TRBV5-1,TRBJ1-1,CASSLGDRFEAFF
TRBV2,TRBJ1-5,CASSERGGNNQPQHF
TRBV18,TRBJ2-2,CASSPFSDTGELFF
TRBV7-2,TRBJ1-1,CASSLGDRADTEAFF
TRBV5-6,TRBJ1-4,CASSLDWGSDEKLFF
TRBV29-1,TRBJ2-5,CSVERGARETQYF
TRBV5-4,TRBJ2-5,CASSLRGSQETQYF
TRBV7-2,TRBJ1-5,CASSGTGTANQPQHF
TRBV2,TRBJ1-4,CASSEEEEKLFF
TRBV25-1,TRBJ2-5,CASRTTLQETQYF
TRBV11-3,TRBJ2-1,CASSLAPTSNEQFF
TRBV7-3,TRBJ1-1,CASSLNGMNTEAFF
TRBV7-2,TRBJ2-7,CASRPRGPPYEQYF
TRBV7-2,TRBJ2-1,CASSFSHYNEQFF
TRBV6-6,TRBJ2-7,CASSRQLSGTDEQYF
TRBV10-1,TRBJ1-5,CASKVSAGNQPQHF
TRBV5-1,TRBJ1-1,CASSLVVDLQTEAFF
TRBV11-2,TRBJ2-7,CASSPQGYEQYF
TRBV5-1,TRBJ2-3,CASSAGTGSTDTQYF
TRBV28,TRBJ1-5,CASSFPRDRVTLGSNQPQHF
TRBV28,TRBJ1-4,CASSLLDRGDEKLFF
TRBV7-2,TRBJ2-7,CASSFTGQGLGEQYF
TRBV4-3,TRBJ1-4,CASSQDGGGANEKLFF
TRBV28,TRBJ2-5,CASSLSHSLETQYF
TRBV19,TRBJ1-1,CASSRQGGTEAFF
TRBV9,TRBJ2-1,CASSLMGGSSYNEQFF
TRBV6-1,TRBJ2-7,CASRRSDPKEQYF
TRBV15,TRBJ1-3,CATSRGEQGPRNTIYF
TRBV6-5,TRBJ1-1,CASSYLSTGNTEAFF
TRBV28,TRBJ1-5,CASSRPGTGNQPQHF
TRBV5-6,TRBJ2-3,CASSLAGRADTQYF
TRBV11-3,TRBJ2-1,CASSLGVGTGFNNEQFF
TRBV30,TRBJ2-7,CAWRREYTLQTYEQYF
TRBV9,TRBJ1-2,CASSVGGTGRANYGYTF
TRBV27,TRBJ1-1,CASSLEGALGTEAFF
TRBV5-1,TRBJ2-7,CASRSLSGTHEQYF
TRBV6-6,TRBJ1-4,CASRDRATNEKLFF
TRBV27,TRBJ1-1,CASSFGGRTEAFF
TRBV21-1,TRBJ2-3,CASSKGEGQGVADTQYF
TRBV10-3,TRBJ1-2,CATLERANYGYTF
TRBV29-1,TRBJ2-5,CSVMRGQTQETQYF
TRBV6-6,TRBJ2-7,CASTGASGSNEQYF
TRBV27,TRBJ2-3,CASKREVDLPTDTQYF
TRBV29-1,TRBJ2-5,CSVGLKYQETQYF
TRBV9,TRBJ1-5,CASSVDWTGNQPQHF
TRBV9,TRBJ1-1,CASSVGPTANTEAFF
TRBV27,TRBJ2-3,CASSKTSGRFADTQYF
TRBV11-2,TRBJ2-7,CASSEGRVYEQYF
TRBV6-1,TRBJ1-5,CASSGKHVPNQPQHF
TRBV5-1,TRBJ1-1,CASRSSVAEAFF
TRBV9,TRBJ2-1,CASSVGHPYNEQFF
TRBV4-3,TRBJ2-5,CASSQEWGETQYF
TRBV7-8,TRBJ1-3,CASSSQTGGLGNTIYF